The T cell receptor (beta chain) under discussion was sequenced for a study of response to subunit inactivated influenza vaccine. TCRdb reanalysed the RT-PCR reads using MiXCR and keeps one entry per CDR3 protein. The sample shows 550,000 to 650,000 distinct CDR3 sequences, over 9.5% of them seen only once. The table lists this clonotype with many counts. The receptor comes from a man aged 50-59 years who received an inactivated influenza vaccine. The source was PBMCs from blood, collected on the day of vaccination.

The CDR3 sequence is CAISGGDGYTF. The CDR3 DNA follows: TGTGCCATCAGTGGAGGGGATGGCTACACCTTC. The V and J genes are TRBV10-3 and TRBJ1-2; possible D gene TRBD1, 5 bases. Germline CDR1 reads ENHRY; CDR2 reads SYGVKD. This CDR3 has 11 amino acids. The V end lost 4 bases, the J end lost 6 bases, and 6 bases lay between the germline ends.